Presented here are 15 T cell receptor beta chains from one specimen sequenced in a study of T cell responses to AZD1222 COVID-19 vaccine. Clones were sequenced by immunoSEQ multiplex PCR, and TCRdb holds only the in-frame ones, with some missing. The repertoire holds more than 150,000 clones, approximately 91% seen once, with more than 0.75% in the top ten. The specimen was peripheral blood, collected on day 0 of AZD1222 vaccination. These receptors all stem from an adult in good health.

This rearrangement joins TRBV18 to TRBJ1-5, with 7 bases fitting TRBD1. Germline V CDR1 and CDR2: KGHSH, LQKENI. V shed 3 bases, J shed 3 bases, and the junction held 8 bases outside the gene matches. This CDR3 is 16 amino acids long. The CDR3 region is CASSPSGGSYNQPQHF. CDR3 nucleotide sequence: TGTGCCAGCTCACCTTCAGGGGGGAGCTACAATCAGCCCCAGCATTTT.

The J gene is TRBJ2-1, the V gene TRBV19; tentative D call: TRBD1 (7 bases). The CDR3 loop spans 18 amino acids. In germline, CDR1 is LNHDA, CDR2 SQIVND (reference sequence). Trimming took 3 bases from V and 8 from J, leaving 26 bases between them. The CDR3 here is CASSILRGPTSLGDEQFF. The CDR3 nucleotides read TGTGCCAGTAGTATTCTGAGGGGGCCCACTAGCCTTGGTGATGAGCAGTTCTTC.

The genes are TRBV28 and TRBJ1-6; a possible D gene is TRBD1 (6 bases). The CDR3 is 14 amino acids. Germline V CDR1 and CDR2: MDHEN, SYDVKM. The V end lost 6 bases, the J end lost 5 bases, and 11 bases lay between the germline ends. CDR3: CASRSGQDNSPLHF. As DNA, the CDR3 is TGTGCCAGCAGGTCGGGACAAGATAATTCACCCCTCCACTTT.

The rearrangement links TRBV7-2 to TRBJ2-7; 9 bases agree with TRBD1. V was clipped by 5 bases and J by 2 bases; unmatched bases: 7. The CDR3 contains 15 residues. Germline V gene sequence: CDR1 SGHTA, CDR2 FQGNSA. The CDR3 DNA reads TGTGCCAGCAGCACTACAGGGGGCGCCCCCTACGAGCAGTACTTC. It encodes CASSTTGGAPYEQYF.

The CDR3 bases are TGTGCCAGCAGCTTAAGTGGGCGGGGTAGTCCAAATACGCAGTATTTT. This sequence encodes CASSLSGRGSPNTQYF. V is TRBV7-6 and J is TRBJ2-3; D perhaps matches TRBD2 (6 bases). Trimming pared 2 bases from V and 7 bases from J, leaving 19 bases between. This CDR3 comprises 16 residues. CDR1 is SGHVS, CDR2 FNYEAQ, per germline.

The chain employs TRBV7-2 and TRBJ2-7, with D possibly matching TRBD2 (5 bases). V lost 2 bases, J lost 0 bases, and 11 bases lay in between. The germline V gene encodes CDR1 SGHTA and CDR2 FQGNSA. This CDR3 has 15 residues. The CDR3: CASSLSALASYEQYF. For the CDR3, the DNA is TGTGCCAGCAGCTTAAGTGCTCTAGCCTCCTACGAGCAGTACTTC.

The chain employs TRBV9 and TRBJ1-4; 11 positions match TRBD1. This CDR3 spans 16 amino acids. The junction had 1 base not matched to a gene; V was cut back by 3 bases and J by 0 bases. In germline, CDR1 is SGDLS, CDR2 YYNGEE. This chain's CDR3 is CASSGDRGATNEKLFF. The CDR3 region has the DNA TGTGCCAGCAGCGGGGACAGGGGGGCAACTAATGAAAAACTGTTTTTT.

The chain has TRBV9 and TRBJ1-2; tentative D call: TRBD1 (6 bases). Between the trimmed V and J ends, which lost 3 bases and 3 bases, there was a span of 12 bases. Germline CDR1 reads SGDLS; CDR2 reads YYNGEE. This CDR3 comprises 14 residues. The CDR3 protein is CASSGAQGYYGYTF. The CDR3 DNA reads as TGTGCCAGCAGCGGGGCACAGGGATACTATGGCTACACCTTC. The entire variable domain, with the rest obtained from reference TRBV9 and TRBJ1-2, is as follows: DSGVTQTPKHLITATGQRVTLRCSPRSGDLSVYWYQQSLDQGLQFLIQYYNGEERAKGNILERFSAQQFPDLHSELNLSSLELGDSALYFCASSGAQGYYGYTFGSGTRLTVV.

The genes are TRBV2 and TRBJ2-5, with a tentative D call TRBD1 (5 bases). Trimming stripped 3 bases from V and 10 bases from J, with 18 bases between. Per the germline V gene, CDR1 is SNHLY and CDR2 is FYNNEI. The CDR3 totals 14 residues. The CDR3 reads CASSDSEGATNQYF. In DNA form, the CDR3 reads TGTGCCAGCAGTGATTCGGAAGGGGCCACGAACCAGTACTTC.

The CDR3 sequence: CASSLSGTGRSGNTIYF. The CDR3 region has the DNA TGTGCCAGCAGCCTGTCCGGGACAGGGAGATCTGGAAACACCATATATTTT. V and J are TRBV7-9 and TRBJ1-3, with 9 nucleotides matching TRBD1. The CDR3 length is 17 residues. V dropped 5 bases and J dropped 1; count of bases not matched to a gene: 9. The germline gives CDR1 SEHNR, CDR2 FQNEAQ (reference sequence).

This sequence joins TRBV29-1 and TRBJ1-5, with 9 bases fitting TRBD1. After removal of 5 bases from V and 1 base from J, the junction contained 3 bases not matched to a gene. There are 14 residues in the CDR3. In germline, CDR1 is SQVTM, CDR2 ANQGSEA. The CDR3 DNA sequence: TGCAGCGTTCGCGGACAGGGGAGCAATCAGCCCCAGCATTTT. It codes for CSVRGQGSNQPQHF.

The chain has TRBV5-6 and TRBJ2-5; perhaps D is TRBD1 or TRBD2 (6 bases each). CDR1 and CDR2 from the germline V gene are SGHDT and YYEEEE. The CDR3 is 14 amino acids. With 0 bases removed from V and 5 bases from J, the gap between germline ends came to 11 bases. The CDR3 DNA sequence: TGTGCCAGCAGCTTGGCGGGGGCGGGGGAGACCCAGTACTTC. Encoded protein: CASSLAGAGETQYF.

CDR3 sequence (DNA): TGTGCCAGCGGTCGGGCGGAACGCAATCAGCCCCAGCATTTT. This encodes CASGRAERNQPQHF. J is TRBJ1-5 and V is TRBV2; D is ambiguous. The CDR3 runs 14 residues. Germline CDR1 is SNHLY and CDR2 is FYNNEI. V was shortened by 8 bases and J by 2 bases, with 13 bases between the two germline ends.

CDR3 nucleotides: TGTGCCAGCAGCCCCGACATACGCACTGAAGCTTTCTTT. Protein product: CASSPDIRTEAFF. V gene TRBV12-3 or TRBV12-4 combines with J gene TRBJ1-1, with D hard to call. V lost 6 bases and J lost 4, with 12 bases in between. CDR3 length: 13 amino acids.

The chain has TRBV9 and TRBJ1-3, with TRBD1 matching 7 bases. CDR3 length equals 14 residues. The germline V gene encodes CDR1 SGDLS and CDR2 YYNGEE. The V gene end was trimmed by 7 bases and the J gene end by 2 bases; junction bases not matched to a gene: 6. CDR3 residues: CASGVGQAGNTIYF. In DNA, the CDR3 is TGTGCCAGCGGGGTCGGACAGGCTGGAAACACCATATATTTT.